This T cell receptor (beta chain) is drawn from a study of spatial heterogeneity in lung cancer. Across the whole study: Unique TCR and UMI combinations averaged more than ten appearances each in raw reads.

A distinct unique molecular identifier was carried by each TCR cDNA molecule. TCRdb re-called the 5' RACE reads with MiXCR, one entry per CDR3 protein. The repertoire consists of just over 25,000 distinct CDR3 sequences, with roughly 13% occurring once and the leading ten covering roughly 25%. This clonotype has at least ten counts. As to time point: sample taken at primary tumor resection. Tumor, nontumor lung or frozen PBMC supplied whole RNA, sequenced without sorting. The specimen comprised PBMCs, sampled at surgery. The clonotype comes from a female donor with early-stage non-small cell lung cancer.

CDR3 protein: CAISEAGSPRIQYF. CDR3 coding DNA: TGTGCCATCAGTGAGGCGGGGAGCCCGAGGATTCAGTACTTC. The chain has TRBV10-3 and TRBJ2-4, with D possibly being TRBD2 (6 bases). V shed 2 bases and J shed 10 bases, with 15 bases lying between them. The germline gives CDR1 ENHRY, CDR2 SYGVKD. This CDR3 is 14 amino acids long.